This T cell receptor (beta chain) appears in the sequencing data of a study of control samples from healthy donors and cancer patients. CDR1 and CDR2 (germline): SGHRS, YFSETQ. V lost 4 bases to trimming and J lost 4 bases; unmatched junction nucleotides: 2. This CDR3 region has 13 residues. The assay was immunoSEQ multiplex PCR, and TCRdb's table has in-frame clones only and misses some. The sample gives 70,000 to 80,000 clones, around 90% of which show up once; roughly 2% is in the top ten. This clone was detected once. Sequencing input: PBMCs. The J gene is TRBJ2-5, the V gene TRBV5-1, with TRBD1 matching 9 bases. The origin of this receptor is an older woman with head and neck cancer. The CDR3 loop reads CASSQTGGETQYF. The DNA of the CDR3 is TGCGCCAGCAGCCAGACAGGGGGAGAGACCCAGTACTTC.